A single T cell receptor (beta chain) is shown here with its context. The data originate from a study of blood T cell repertoires in COVID-19. Study overall: Samples of COVID-19 (acute and convalescent) were obtained from the United States, Italy and Spain. From T cells, B-cell-depleted T cells, or PBMCs came the material, which was cDNA or gDNA.

As originally analysed: Reference gene primer amplification gave estimated nucleated cell counts. The repertoire was sequenced with immunoSEQ multiplex PCR; TCRdb's copy has only in-frame clones and lacks some. Clonal size and the V and J genes are those of that table, whereas D and trimming came from the DNA. Of tens of thousands of clones in the sample, around 83% were seen once. Sequences were obtained from peripheral blood. The TCR was taken from a man in his sixties with active COVID-19.

In DNA form, the CDR3 reads TGTGCCAGCGGCCGGAGGAACCAAGAGACCCAGTACTTC. This gives the protein CASGRRNQETQYF. This chain connects TRBV27 to TRBJ2-5, with TRBD2 as a possible D gene (5 bases). Germline loops: CDR1 MNHEY, CDR2 SMNVEV (reference sequence). CDR3 size: 13 residues. Between the trimmed V and J ends, which lost 8 bases and 0 bases, there was a span of 10 bases.